This TCR beta chain was profiled in a study of T-cell reconstitution after alpha-beta-depleted transplantation in children. During its preparation, the TCRbeta library received unique molecular identifiers. TCRdb redid the calling of the PCR reads with MiXCR, one entry per CDR3 protein. The sample lists fewer than 550,000 distinct CDR3 sequences, roughly 11% occurring once. The trim removed 4 bases at V and 8 bases at J, leaving 7 bases unmatched. Germline CDR1 MNHEY, CDR2 SVGEGT. CDR3 size: 13 residues. This clonotype came up many times. Sequences were derived from PBMCs from the stem cell graft donor, sampled from the stem cell graft. V gene TRBV6-2 or TRBV6-3 combines with J gene TRBJ1-1, with TRBD1 matching 7 bases. This TCR was sampled from a human donor who donated a stem cell graft to a child with acute myeloid leukemia. DNA for the CDR3: TGTGCCAGCAGTTGGCTCGGGACAGCCGAAGCTTTCTTT. Translated: CASSWLGTAEAFF.